This TCR beta chain was obtained from a study of beta chain features in type 1 diabetes. Study-wide points: Type 1 diabetes patients had TCRB CDR3s that were shorter (moderately but significantly so) in all four CD4+ subsets.

Isolated RNA was reverse transcribed in full, so expressed TCRB transcripts were sequenced. Repertoires were generated with immunoSEQ multiplex PCR, while TCRdb's copy carries only in-frame clones and drops some. The data show 200,000 to 250,000 clones, over 8.5% seen once. V was pared by 2 bases and J by 0 bases, with 8 bases between. The CDR3 has 15 amino acids. The V gene's germline CDR1 is MDHEN and CDR2 SYDVKM. Notes on this clone: Its antigen remains unknown.

The chain combines TRBV28 with TRBJ1-3; no firm D call. The sequence was obtained from a woman in her late teens or twenties in good health. The source material was naive CD4+ T cells from blood. The CDR3 nucleotides are TGTGCCAGCAGTTTACGACGGAGCTCTGGAAACACCATATATTTT. It specifies CASSLRRSSGNTIYF.